This T cell receptor (beta chain) was recorded in a study of CXCR3-negative and CXCR3-positive naive CD8 T cells. The germline V gene has CDR1 DFQATT and CDR2 SNEGSKA (reference sequence). The CDR3 sequence is 13 residues long. Libraries were UMI-labeled 5' RACE TRB cDNA. TCRdb re-called the 5' RACE reads, yielding one record per CDR3 amino acid sequence without DNA. The sample table includes around 61,000 distinct CDR3 sequences. Remarks on this clonotype: Its antigen remains unknown.

Regarding the study as a whole: Both naive subsets carried similar amounts of surface CD5, so TCR strength was inferred from TRB CDR3 properties. CXCR3-expressing naive cells carried TRB CDR3s more hydrophobic than those of CXCR3-negative naive cells.

The receptor's source is a human donor in good health. Some clones in this sample may be carry-over from other donors' samples. This chain uses TRBV20-1 with TRBJ2-7; TCRdb designates TRBD1, a call that cannot be tested without DNA. The specimen sequenced was naive CXCR3+ CD8+ T cells from blood. Subset in this sample: CD45RO-CCR7+CD27+CD95- naive CD8+ T cells expressing CXCR3 (TNR3+). CDR3 sequence: CSARGTGEYEQYF.